This T cell receptor (beta chain) is drawn from a study of cytomegalovirus exposure and HLA in healthy donors. General observations from the study: The study put around 180 TCR beta chains on its list as cytomegalovirus-associated. The classifier reportedly diagnosed cytomegalovirus status with high specificity and sensitivity.

PCR primers comprised 60 Vbeta and 13 Jbeta primers. Only in-frame clones appear in the TCRdb table, and some are missing; sequencing was by immunoSEQ multiplex PCR. Of nearly 110,000 clones in the sample, roughly 80% were seen once. CDR1 and CDR2 (germline): SGHKS, YYEKEE (reference sequence). J lost 8 bases, V lost 4 bases, and 9 bases had no gene match. The CDR3 spans 14 residues. As for this clone: As yet, its antigen is unknown.

This clonotype was sampled from a man aged 50 to 60 in good health and CMV-seronegative. The rearrangement joins TRBV5-5 to TRBJ1-3, with 7 bases matching TRBD1. Input material: PBMCs. The CDR3 region is CASSTSTGTDTIYF. Here the CDR3 DNA reads TGTGCCAGCAGCACATCGACAGGGACAGACACCATATATTTT. Full variable domain (outside the CDR3, taken from reference TRBV5-5 and TRBJ1-3): DAGVTQSPTHLIKTRGQQVTLRCSPISGHKSVSWYQQVLGQGPQFIFQYYEKEERGRGNFPDRFSARQFPNYSSELNVNALLLGDSALYLCASSTSTGTDTIYFGEGSWLTVV.